This T cell receptor (beta chain) derives from a study of shared clonotypes between healthy human individuals. Background on the study: Samples came from two female and a few male donors aged 18 to 49.

Study results and caveats: Naive subsets generally exceeded memory subsets in estimated richness.

CDR1 and CDR2 (germline): SGHRS, YFSETQ. V was pared by 6 bases and J by 1 base, with 11 bases of the junction left unmatched. The CDR3 length is 16 residues. The method was immunoSEQ multiplex PCR; TCRdb's version includes in-frame clones alone and lacks a portion of them. The table shows roughly 2.4 million clones, with more than 90% occurring only once. In regard to this clone: Its antigen is unidentified.

This chain links TRBV5-1 with TRBJ2-3; 7 bases agree with TRBD2. Sequenced input: naive CD4+ T cells sorted from blood. Subset: CD45RA+ positively selected. This clonotype was sampled from a man between 18 and 35 years old in good health. This CDR3 is CASTLRERGGTDTQYF. The CDR3 coding sequence is TGCGCCAGCACCCTGCGGGAGCGGGGCGGCACAGATACGCAGTATTTT. Full variable domain (missing parts from reference TRBV5-1 and TRBJ2-3): KAGVTQTPRYLIKTRGQQVTLSCSPISGHRSVSWYQQTPGQGLQFLFEYFSETQRNKGNFPGRFSGRQFSNSRSEMNVSTLELGDSALYLCASTLRERGGTDTQYFGPGTRLTVL.